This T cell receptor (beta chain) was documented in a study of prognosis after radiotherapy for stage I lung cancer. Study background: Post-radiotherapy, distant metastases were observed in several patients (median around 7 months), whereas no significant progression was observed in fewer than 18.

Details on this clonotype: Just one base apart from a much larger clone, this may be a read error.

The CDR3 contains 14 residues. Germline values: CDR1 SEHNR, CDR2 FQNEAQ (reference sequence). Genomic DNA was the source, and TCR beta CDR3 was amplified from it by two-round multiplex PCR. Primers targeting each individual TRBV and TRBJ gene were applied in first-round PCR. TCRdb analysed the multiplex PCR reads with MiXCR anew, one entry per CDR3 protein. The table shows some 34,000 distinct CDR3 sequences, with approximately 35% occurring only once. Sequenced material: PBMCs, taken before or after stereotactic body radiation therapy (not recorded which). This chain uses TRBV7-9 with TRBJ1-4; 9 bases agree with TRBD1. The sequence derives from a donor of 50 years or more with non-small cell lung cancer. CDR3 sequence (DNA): TGTGCCAGCAGCACCGGGACAGGGAGCGAAAAAATGTTTTTT. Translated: CASSTGTGSEKMFF.